There are many counts of the clone carrying this TCR beta chain. The record originates from a study of human T cells and chemical hapten exposure. Time point meaning: pre-sensitization, week 0. Treatment specified: therapeutic diphenylcyclopropenone sensitization with weekly scalp DPC. Only after blood had been drawn was each patch test applied. Germline loops: CDR1 SEHNR, CDR2 FQNEAQ (reference sequence). This CDR3 is 16 amino acids long. With 2 bases removed from V and 3 bases from J, the gap between germline ends came to 16 bases. TCRdb independently ran MiXCR on the RACE reads; one entry per CDR3 protein. The sample records around 57,000 distinct CDR3 sequences, about 10% being singletons.

The V gene is TRBV7-9, the J gene TRBJ1-2; D gene uncertain. The origin of this receptor is a woman aged 40 to 50 with alopecia areata. Some clones in this sample may be carry-over from other donors' samples. The sequences come from whole blood, collected in connection with sensitization to the hapten diphenylcyclopropenone (DPC). CDR3 nucleotides: TGTGCCAGCAGCTTACTCGGCGCAGGATTCGACTATGGCTACACCTTC. Translation: CASSLLGAGFDYGYTF. The entire variable domain, with the rest obtained from reference TRBV7-9 and TRBJ1-2, is as follows: DTGVSQNPRHKITKRGQNVTFRCDPISEHNRLYWYRQTLGQGPEFLTYFQNEAQLEKSRLLSDRFSAERPKGSFSTLEIQRTEQGDSAMYLCASSLLGAGFDYGYTFGSGTRLTVV.